This TCR beta chain stems from a study of radiotherapy plus CTLA-4 blockade in lung cancer. The study treated chemo-refractory metastatic non-small-cell lung cancer patients with focal radiation plus ipilimumab CTLA-4 blockade. V lost 8 bases, J lost 1 base, and 8 bases stayed unmatched. Germline CDR1 is ENHRY and CDR2 is SYGVKD. This CDR3 comprises 15 residues. Sequenced by immunoSEQ multiplex PCR; TCRdb stores in-frame clones only, minus some. The top ten clones hold roughly 22% of a sample with 80,000 or so clones, 60% to 85% of them seen once. The sequencing here drew on peripheral blood, taken from a patient treated with radiotherapy plus ipilimumab. The J gene is TRBJ2-5, the V gene TRBV10-3; 9 bases are a match to TRBD2. This TCR derives from a human donor with non-small cell lung cancer whose response to radiotherapy plus ipilimumab could not be evaluated. Some clones in this sample may be carry-over from other donors' samples. In nucleotides, the CDR3 is TGTGCCATCCGGCGGGGCGGGGGGGTCCAAGAGACCCAGTACTTC. Residues: CAIRRGGGVQETQYF.